One sample yielded the 19 T cell receptor beta chains listed below, sequenced in a study of CD8 T cells in Susac syndrome. Random hexamers were used to reverse transcribe the RNA input (about 0.5 to 1 ug). TCRdb passed the immunoSEQ multiplex PCR reads through MiXCR, listing each CDR3 protein once. Here the sample spans some 99,000 distinct CDR3 sequences, roughly 97% being singletons. Material: CD4+ T cells from PBMCs. These receptors were collected from a human donor in good health.

The J gene is TRBJ2-2, the V gene TRBV4-3; D gene uncertain. This CDR3 has 14 amino acids. V gave up 0 bases and J gave up 6 bases, with 8 bases separating them. Germline CDR1 is LGHNA and CDR2 is YSLEER. In nucleotides, the CDR3 is TGCGCCAGCAGCCAAGATGGGTCCCCCGGGGAGCTGTTTTTT. This sequence encodes CASSQDGSPGELFF.

The chain employs TRBV29-1 and TRBJ1-1, with D unresolved. Per germline, CDR1 SQVTM and CDR2 ANQGSEA. The V and J ends lost 7 bases and 1 base respectively, with 10 bases between them. CDR3 size: 12 residues. The CDR3 spells CSALTANTEAFF. The CDR3 nucleotides are TGCAGCGCCCTGACCGCGAACACTGAAGCTTTCTTT.

V is TRBV7-2 and J is TRBJ2-5; 15 nucleotides match TRBD2. Per germline, CDR1 SGHTA and CDR2 FQGNSA. Trimming cost V 1 base and J 4 bases; bases outside gene matches: 4. The CDR3 length is 17 residues. The CDR3 here is CASSLGTSGGARETQYF. CDR3 sequence (DNA): TGTGCCAGCAGCTTAGGGACTAGCGGGGGGGCTCGAGAGACCCAGTACTTC.

This sequence joins TRBV28 and TRBJ1-2, with D possibly TRBD1 on 6 matching bases. The CDR3 contains 13 residues. The V gene lost 6 bases and the J gene lost 5 bases, with 13 bases spanning the gap. The germline V gene encodes CDR1 MDHEN and CDR2 SYDVKM. The DNA of the CDR3 is TGTGCCAGCAGACAACAGGGTTGGTATGGCTACACCTTC. The encoded protein is CASRQQGWYGYTF.

The chain carries TRBV30 and TRBJ1-5; no clear D. Per germline, CDR1 GTSNPN and CDR2 SVGIG (reference sequence). CDR3 size: 15 residues. Trimming removed 0 bases at V and 7 bases at J, with 16 bases between. CDR3 residues: CAWSVFRGRVQPQHF. In nucleotides, the CDR3 is TGTGCCTGGAGTGTATTCCGCGGACGGGTACAGCCCCAGCATTTT.

This chain joins TRBV3-1 and TRBJ2-7; 10 bases match TRBD2. V lost 3 bases and J lost 3; bases outside the gene matches: 8. The CDR3 covers 16 residues. Germline CDR1 is LGHDT and CDR2 is YNNKEL (reference sequence). CDR3 protein: CASSQALAGALYEQYF. CDR3 sequence (DNA): TGTGCCAGCAGCCAGGCCCTAGCGGGGGCCCTCTACGAGCAGTACTTC.

The chain couples TRBV3-1 to TRBJ2-7, with D uncertain. The CDR3 runs 15 residues. Germline V gives CDR1 LGHDT, CDR2 YNNKEL (reference sequence). Trimming shortened V by 2 bases and J by 0 bases, and 11 bases separated the two germline ends. CDR3 amino acids: CASSQKHDGSYEQYF. DNA for the CDR3: TGTGCCAGCAGCCAAAAACATGACGGCTCCTACGAGCAGTACTTC.

This clonotype has a handful of counts. The J gene is TRBJ1-5, the V gene TRBV18; 8 nucleotides align to TRBD1. The junction had 2 bases not matched to a gene; V was cut back by 3 bases and J by 4 bases. This CDR3 region has 14 residues. From germline, CDR1 is KGHSH and CDR2 LQKENI. The CDR3, as DNA: TGTGCCAGCTCACCGGACAGGGCGAATCAGCCCCAGCATTTT. As protein: CASSPDRANQPQHF.

The V and J genes are TRBV20-1 and TRBJ1-1, with 7 bases matching TRBD1. This CDR3 comprises 14 residues. Germline V gives CDR1 DFQATT, CDR2 SNEGSKA (reference sequence). Trimming cost V 1 base and J 5 bases; bases outside gene matches: 7. CDR3 amino acids: CSARAQTGWTEAFF. The CDR3 bases are TGCAGTGCTAGAGCTCAGACAGGGTGGACTGAAGCTTTCTTT.

The V gene is TRBV6-1, the J gene TRBJ1-3; no firm D call. Trimming removed 6 bases from V and 6 bases from J, with 6 bases in between. The germline gives CDR1 MNHNS, CDR2 SASEGT. This CDR3 is built from 11 residues. In nucleotides, the CDR3 is TGTGCCAGCAGAGGCGAAAACACCATATATTTT. It yields the protein CASRGENTIYF.

The chain employs TRBV20-1 and TRBJ1-3, with D maybe TRBD1 (5 bases). Germline V gene sequence: CDR1 DFQATT, CDR2 SNEGSKA (reference sequence). The CDR3 totals 13 residues. The V and J ends lost 1 base and 4 bases respectively, with 8 bases between them. The CDR3, as DNA: TGCAGTGCTAGAGTCAGGGCCGGAAACACCATATATTTT. Translation: CSARVRAGNTIYF.

This clonotype has more than one count but fewer than ten. The gene calls are TRBV5-1 and TRBJ2-7, with a possible D match to TRBD2 (5 bases). The germline V gene encodes CDR1 SGHRS and CDR2 YFSETQ. The germline V and J ends were trimmed by 4 bases and 2 bases, with 13 bases remaining between them. CDR3 length: 14 residues. The CDR3 coding sequence is TGCGCCAGCAGCCTCGACCGGGATGCCTACGAGCAGTACTTC. Its protein is CASSLDRDAYEQYF.

The chain has TRBV20-1 and TRBJ1-4; D is unclear. V lost 6 bases to trimming and J lost 4 bases, with 6 bases between them. The length of the CDR3 is 11 residues. Germline values: CDR1 DFQATT, CDR2 SNEGSKA (reference sequence). The chain's CDR3 is CSAGHNEKLFF. CDR3 coding DNA: TGCAGTGCGGGCCATAATGAAAAACTGTTTTTT.

This sequence joins TRBV6-5 and TRBJ2-4; D might be TRBD1 (6 bases). V shed 0 bases and J shed 1 base, with 13 bases lying between them. The germline gives CDR1 MNHEY, CDR2 SVGAGI. The CDR3 is made up of 17 amino acids. The CDR3 nucleotides read TGTGCCAGCAGTTACTCGGCGACAGGAGAGGCCAAAAACATTCAGTACTTC. Protein: CASSYSATGEAKNIQYF.

The V and J genes are TRBV7-9 and TRBJ2-1; TRBD2 agrees at 13 bases. The ends lost 5 bases at V and 2 bases at J; junction bases unmatched: 3. Germline CDR1 SEHNR, CDR2 FQNEAQ (reference sequence). This CDR3 spans 16 amino acids. In DNA form, the CDR3 reads TGTGCCAGCAGCCCACTAGCGGGAGGGACCTACAATGAGCAGTTCTTC. Translation: CASSPLAGGTYNEQFF.

V usage is TRBV9 and J usage is TRBJ2-3; D might be TRBD1 or TRBD2, each matching 5 bases. Trimming took 0 bases from V and 5 from J, leaving 10 bases between them. Germline assignment: CDR1 SGDLS and CDR2 YYNGEE. This CDR3 comprises 14 residues. This CDR3 is CASSVAEGRDTQYF. In DNA form, the CDR3 reads TGTGCCAGCAGCGTAGCAGAGGGGAGAGATACGCAGTATTTT. Filled out from reference TRBV9 and TRBJ2-3, the complete variable domain reads DSGVTQTPKHLITATGQRVTLRCSPRSGDLSVYWYQQSLDQGLQFLIQYYNGEERAKGNILERFSAQQFPDLHSELNLSSLELGDSALYFCASSVAEGRDTQYFGPGTRLTVL.

The chain couples TRBV15 to TRBJ2-7; 7 bases agree with TRBD2. The ends lost 6 bases at V and 0 bases at J; junction bases unmatched: 14. This CDR3 comprises 17 residues. Germline loops: CDR1 LNHNV, CDR2 YYDKDF (reference sequence). Here the CDR3 DNA reads TGTGCCACCAGTAAGCCAGGGCTAGCGGATAGCTCCTACGAGCAGTACTTC. This gives the protein CATSKPGLADSSYEQYF.

The rearrangement uses TRBV27 and TRBJ2-7; D may be TRBD2 (6 bases). The CDR3 runs to 15 residues. Trimming left V 2 bases short and J 0 bases short, with 11 bases between. Germline V gene sequence: CDR1 MNHEY, CDR2 SMNVEV (reference sequence). In nucleotides, the CDR3 is TGTGCCAGCAGTTTAGTGGGAGGTAGCTCCTACGAGCAGTACTTC. Its protein is CASSLVGGSSYEQYF.

This sequence joins TRBV2 and TRBJ2-2, with D possibly being TRBD1 or TRBD2 (6 bases each). Germline CDR1 and CDR2: SNHLY and FYNNEI. The CDR3 spans 15 residues. The ends were cut back, 3 bases at V and 5 bases at J, with 13 bases in the middle. The CDR3 nucleotides are TGTGCCAGCAGTGACAGGGGAGGTCGGACCGGGGAGCTGTTTTTT. Translated, it gives CASSDRGGRTGELFF. The full variable domain, in which reference TRBV2 and TRBJ2-2 provide the parts outside the CDR3, is EPEVTQTPSHQVTQMGQEVILRCVPISNHLYFYWYRQILGQKVEFLVSFYNNEISEKSEIFDDQFSVERPDGSNFTLKIRSTKLEDSAMYFCASSDRGGRTGELFFGEGSRLTVL.